This T cell receptor (beta chain) was observed in a study of cytomegalovirus exposure and HLA in healthy donors. Points from the study as a whole: Fewer than 200 TCR beta chains were listed as cytomegalovirus-associated.

Some clones are missing from TCRdb's copy, which holds only in-frame ones; the method was immunoSEQ multiplex PCR. The sample contains some 110,000 clones, roughly 90% of which appear only once. As to this clone: What it binds is not known.

The sequenced sample was PBMCs. The source is a young woman in good health and CMV-seropositive.

The CDR3 region has the DNA TGTGCCAGCAGCTTACAGGGTAGTGAAAAACTGTTTTTT. Translation gives CASSLQGSEKLFF. The J gene is TRBJ1-4, the V gene TRBV13; the D gene is possibly TRBD1 (5 bases). This CDR3 has 13 amino acids. CDR1 is PRHDT, CDR2 FYEKMQ, per germline (reference sequence). Trimming took off 2 bases at V and 7 bases at J, with 8 bases between the two ends.